This T cell receptor beta chain was identified during a study of blood T cell repertoires in COVID-19. About the research overall: The origin of the acute and convalescent COVID-19 samples was the United States, Italy and Spain.

V lost 3 bases, J lost 6 bases, and 4 bases stayed unmatched. CDR3 length: 13 residues. Germline CDR1 SGHDT, CDR2 YYEEEE. Repertoires were generated with immunoSEQ multiplex PCR, while TCRdb's copy carries only in-frame clones and drops some. The sample shows around 250,000 clones, around 82% of them seen only once. The sequence was collected from a human donor in a cohort sampled during active COVID-19. The chain is built from TRBV5-6 and TRBJ2-7; TRBD1 matches at 9 bases. Specimen: peripheral blood. CDR3 in DNA: TGTGCCAGCAGCTACGGACAGGGGAGCGAGCAGTACTTC. It translates to CASSYGQGSEQYF.